This TCR beta chain derives from a study of memory CD4+ T cells and cytomegalovirus serostatus. The CDR3 is 15 residues long. V lost 3 bases and J lost 1; bases outside the gene matches: 5. In germline, CDR1 is SGHTA, CDR2 FQGNSA. There are a few counts of this clone. The sort gate was single viable CD3+CD4+CD8-CD45RO+ cells for memory CD4+ T cells. CD4+ T cells were isolated by positive magnetic selection. Clones were read by immunoSEQ multiplex PCR, and TCRdb kept only the in-frame ones, dropping some. Of some 50,000 clones listed, around 76% were seen once; the top ten hold roughly 1.7%. This TCR was recovered from an adult in good health and CMV-seronegative. The chain employs TRBV7-2 and TRBJ2-7; 8 bases line up with TRBD2. Sequencing used memory CD4+ T cells from blood. The CDR3 loop is CASSFTSGSSYEQYF. The CDR3 DNA reads TGTGCCAGCAGCTTTACTAGCGGCTCTTCCTACGAGCAGTACTTC.